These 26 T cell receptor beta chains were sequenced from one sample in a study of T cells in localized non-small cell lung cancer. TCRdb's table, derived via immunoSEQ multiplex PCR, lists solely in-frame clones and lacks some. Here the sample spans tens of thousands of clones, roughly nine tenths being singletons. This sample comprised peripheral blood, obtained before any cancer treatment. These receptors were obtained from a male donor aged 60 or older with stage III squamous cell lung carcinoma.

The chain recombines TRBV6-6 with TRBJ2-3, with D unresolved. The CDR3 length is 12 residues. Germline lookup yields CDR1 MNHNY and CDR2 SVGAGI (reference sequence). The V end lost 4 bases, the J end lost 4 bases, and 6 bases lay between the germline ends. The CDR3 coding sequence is TGTGCCAGCAGTTTAGCAGCAGATACGCAGTATTTT. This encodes CASSLAADTQYF.

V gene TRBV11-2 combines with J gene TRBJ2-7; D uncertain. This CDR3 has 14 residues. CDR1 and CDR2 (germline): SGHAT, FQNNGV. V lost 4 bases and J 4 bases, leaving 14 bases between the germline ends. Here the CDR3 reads CASSWAGGEYEQYF. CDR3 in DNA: TGTGCCAGCAGCTGGGCAGGTGGAGAGTACGAGCAGTACTTC. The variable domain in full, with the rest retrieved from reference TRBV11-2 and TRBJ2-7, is EAGVAQSPRYKIIEKRQSVAFWCNPISGHATLYWYQQILGQGPKLLIQFQNNGVVDDSQLPKDRFSAERLKGVDSTLKIQPAKLEDSAVYLCASSWAGGEYEQYFGPGTRLTVT.

CDR3 DNA: TGTGCAAGTCGCGACGGGACAGCAACTAATGAAAAACTGTTTTTT. Its translation is CASRDGTATNEKLFF. V and J are TRBV12-2 and TRBJ1-4; the table's D call TRBD1 went unverified against the DNA. TRBV12-2 counts as a pseudogene. CDR3 length: 15 amino acids.

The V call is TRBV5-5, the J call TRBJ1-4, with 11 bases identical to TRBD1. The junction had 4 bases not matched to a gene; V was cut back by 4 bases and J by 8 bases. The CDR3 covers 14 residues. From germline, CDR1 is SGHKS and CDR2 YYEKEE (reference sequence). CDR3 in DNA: TGTGCCAGCAGCCCGGGACAGGGGGGAGAAAAACTGTTTTTT. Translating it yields CASSPGQGGEKLFF.

This CDR3 reads CASNRQGITSNYGYTF. The CDR3 DNA is TGTGCCAGCAATCGGCAGGGGATAACCTCTAACTATGGCTACACCTTC. The rearrangement joins TRBV11-2 to TRBJ1-2; D may be TRBD1 (6 bases). The CDR3 spans 16 residues. Per the germline V gene, CDR1 is SGHAT and CDR2 is FQNNGV. Deletions cut 7 bases from V and 0 bases from J, with 18 bases between.

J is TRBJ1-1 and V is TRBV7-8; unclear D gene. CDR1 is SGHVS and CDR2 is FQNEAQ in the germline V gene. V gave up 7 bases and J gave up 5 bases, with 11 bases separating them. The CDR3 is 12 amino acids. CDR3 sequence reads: CASTNGPTEAFF. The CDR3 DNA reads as TGTGCCAGCACCAACGGCCCAACTGAAGCTTTCTTT.

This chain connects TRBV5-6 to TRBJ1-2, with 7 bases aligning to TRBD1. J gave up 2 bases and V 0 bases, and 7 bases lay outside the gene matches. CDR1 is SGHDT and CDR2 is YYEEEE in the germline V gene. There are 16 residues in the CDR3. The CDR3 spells CASSLDLDRANYGYTF. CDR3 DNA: TGTGCCAGCAGCTTGGATTTAGACAGGGCCAACTATGGCTACACCTTC.

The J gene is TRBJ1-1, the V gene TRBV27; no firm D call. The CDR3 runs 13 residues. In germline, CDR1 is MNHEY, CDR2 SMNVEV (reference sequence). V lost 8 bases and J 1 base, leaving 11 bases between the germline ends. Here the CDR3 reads CASGGLGNTEAFF. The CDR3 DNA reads TGTGCCAGCGGCGGCCTCGGGAACACTGAAGCTTTCTTT.

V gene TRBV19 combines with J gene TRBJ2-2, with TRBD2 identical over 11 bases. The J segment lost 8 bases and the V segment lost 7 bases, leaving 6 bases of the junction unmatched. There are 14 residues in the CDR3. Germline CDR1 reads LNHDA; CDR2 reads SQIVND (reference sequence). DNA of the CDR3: TGTGCCAGTACTACTAGCGGGGGCTGGGGGGAGCTGTTTTTT. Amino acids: CASTTSGGWGELFF. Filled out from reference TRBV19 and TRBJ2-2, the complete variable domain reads DGGITQSPKYLFRKEGQNVTLSCEQNLNHDAMYWYRQDPGQGLRLIYYSQIVNDFQKGDIAEGYSVSREKKESFPLTVTSAQKNPTAFYLCASTTSGGWGELFFGEGSRLTVL.

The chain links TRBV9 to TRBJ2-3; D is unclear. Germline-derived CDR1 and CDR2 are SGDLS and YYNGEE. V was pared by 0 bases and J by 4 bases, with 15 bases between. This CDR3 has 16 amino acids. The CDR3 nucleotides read TGTGCCAGCAGCGTAGATCCAGTGGGCCGCTCAGATACGCAGTATTTT. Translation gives CASSVDPVGRSDTQYF.

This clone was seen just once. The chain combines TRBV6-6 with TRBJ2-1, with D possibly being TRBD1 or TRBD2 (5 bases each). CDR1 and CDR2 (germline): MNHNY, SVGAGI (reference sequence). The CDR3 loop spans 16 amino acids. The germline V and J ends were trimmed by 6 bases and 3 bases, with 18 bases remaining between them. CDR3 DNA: TGTGCCAGCAGCGGGACCGCCCGGGGTGGCTACAATGAGCAGTTCTTC. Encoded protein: CASSGTARGGYNEQFF.

The CDR3 sequence is CASSLARRGSNQPQHF. The CDR3 coding sequence is TGTGCCAGCAGCTTAGCTCGCAGGGGAAGCAATCAGCCCCAGCATTTT. The chain recombines TRBV7-8 with TRBJ1-5; maybe TRBD1 (6 bases). This CDR3 has 16 residues. The germline gives CDR1 SGHVS, CDR2 FQNEAQ. Trimming took off 0 bases at V and 1 base at J, with 10 bases between the two ends.

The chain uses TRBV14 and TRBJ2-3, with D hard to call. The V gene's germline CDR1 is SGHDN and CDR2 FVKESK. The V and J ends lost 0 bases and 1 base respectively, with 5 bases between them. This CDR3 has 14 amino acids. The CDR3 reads CASSQDLGTDTQYF. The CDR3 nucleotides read TGTGCCAGCAGCCAAGATCTGGGCACAGATACGCAGTATTTT.

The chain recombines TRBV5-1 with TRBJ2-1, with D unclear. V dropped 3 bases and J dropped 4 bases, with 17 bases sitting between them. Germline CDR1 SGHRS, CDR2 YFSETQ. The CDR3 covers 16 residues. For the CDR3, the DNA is TGCGCCAGCAGCTCGTTAGGTTCGGGTGGGTACAATGAGCAGTTCTTC. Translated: CASSSLGSGGYNEQFF. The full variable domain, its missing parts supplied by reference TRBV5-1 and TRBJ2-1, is KAGVTQTPRYLIKTRGQQVTLSCSPISGHRSVSWYQQTPGQGLQFLFEYFSETQRNKGNFPGRFSGRQFSNSRSEMNVSTLELGDSALYLCASSSLGSGGYNEQFFGPGTRLTVL.

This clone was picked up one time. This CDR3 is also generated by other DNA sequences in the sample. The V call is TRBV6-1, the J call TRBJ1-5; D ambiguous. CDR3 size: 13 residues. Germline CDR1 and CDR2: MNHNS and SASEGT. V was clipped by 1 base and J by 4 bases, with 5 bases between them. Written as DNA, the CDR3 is TGTGCCAGCAGTGAAGGACCTAATCAGCCCCAGCATTTT. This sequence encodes CASSEGPNQPQHF.

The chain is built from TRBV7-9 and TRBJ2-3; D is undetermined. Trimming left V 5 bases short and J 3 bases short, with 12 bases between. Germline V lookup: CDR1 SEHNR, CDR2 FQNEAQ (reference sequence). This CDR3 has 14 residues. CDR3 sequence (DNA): TGTGCCAGCAGCACCAATCTGAAAACAGATACGCAGTATTTT. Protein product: CASSTNLKTDTQYF.

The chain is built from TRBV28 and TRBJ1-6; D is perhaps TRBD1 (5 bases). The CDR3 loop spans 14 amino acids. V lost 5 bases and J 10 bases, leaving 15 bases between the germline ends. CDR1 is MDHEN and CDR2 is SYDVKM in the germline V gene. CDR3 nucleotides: TGTGCCAGCAGTCCCCCCAGGGAGGGCTCACCCCTCCACTTT. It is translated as CASSPPREGSPLHF. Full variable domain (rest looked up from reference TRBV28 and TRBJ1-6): DVKVTQSSRYLVKRTGEKVFLECVQDMDHENMFWYRQDPGLGLRLIYFSYDVKMKEKGDIPEGYSVSREKKERFSLILESASTNQTSMYLCASSPPREGSPLHFGNGTRLTVT.

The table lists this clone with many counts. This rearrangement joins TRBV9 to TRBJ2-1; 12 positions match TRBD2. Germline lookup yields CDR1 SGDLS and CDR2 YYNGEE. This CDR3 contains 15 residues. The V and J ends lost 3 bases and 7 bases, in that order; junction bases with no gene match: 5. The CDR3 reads CASSAGTSGLNEQFF. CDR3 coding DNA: TGTGCCAGCAGCGCCGGGACTAGCGGGTTGAATGAGCAGTTCTTC.

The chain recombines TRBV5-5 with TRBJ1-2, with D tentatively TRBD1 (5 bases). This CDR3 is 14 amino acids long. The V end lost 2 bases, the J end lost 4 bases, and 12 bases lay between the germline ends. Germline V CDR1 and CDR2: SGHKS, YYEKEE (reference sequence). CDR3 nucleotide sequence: TGTGCCAGCAGCTTCTCGGGGCTAATCTATGGCTACACCTTC. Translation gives CASSFSGLIYGYTF. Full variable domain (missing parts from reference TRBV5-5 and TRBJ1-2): DAGVTQSPTHLIKTRGQQVTLRCSPISGHKSVSWYQQVLGQGPQFIFQYYEKEERGRGNFPDRFSARQFPNYSSELNVNALLLGDSALYLCASSFSGLIYGYTFGSGTRLTVV.

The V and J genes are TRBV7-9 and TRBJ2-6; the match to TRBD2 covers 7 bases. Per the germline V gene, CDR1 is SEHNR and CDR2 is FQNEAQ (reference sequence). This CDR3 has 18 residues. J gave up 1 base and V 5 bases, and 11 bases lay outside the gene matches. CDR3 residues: CASSIMAGVGSGANVLTF. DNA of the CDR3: TGTGCCAGCAGCATTATGGCGGGGGTCGGGTCTGGGGCCAACGTCCTGACTTTC.

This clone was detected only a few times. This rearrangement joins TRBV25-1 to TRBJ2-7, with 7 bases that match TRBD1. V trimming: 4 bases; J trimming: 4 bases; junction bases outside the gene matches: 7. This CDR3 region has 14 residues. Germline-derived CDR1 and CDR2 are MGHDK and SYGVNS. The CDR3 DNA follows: TGTGCCAGCAGTGGGACGGGGACAGCGTACGAGCAGTACGTC. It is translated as CASSGTGTAYEQYV.

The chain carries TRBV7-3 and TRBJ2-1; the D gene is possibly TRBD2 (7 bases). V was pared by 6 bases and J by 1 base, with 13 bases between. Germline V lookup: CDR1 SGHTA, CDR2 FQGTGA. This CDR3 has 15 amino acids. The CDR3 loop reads CASSVQGGSYNEQFF. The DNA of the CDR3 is TGTGCCAGCAGTGTACAGGGAGGGTCCTACAATGAGCAGTTCTTC. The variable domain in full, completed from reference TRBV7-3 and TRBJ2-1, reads GAGVSQTPSNKVTEKGKYVELRCDPISGHTALYWYRQSLGQGPEFLIYFQGTGAADDSGLPNDRFFAVRPEGSVSTLKIQRTERGDSAVYLCASSVQGGSYNEQFFGPGTRLTVL.

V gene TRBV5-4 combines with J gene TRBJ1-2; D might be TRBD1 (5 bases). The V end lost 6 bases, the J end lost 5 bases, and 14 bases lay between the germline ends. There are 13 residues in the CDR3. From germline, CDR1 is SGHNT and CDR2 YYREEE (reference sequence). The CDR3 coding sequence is TGTGCCAGCACCTCCTTTAGGGGATATGGCTACACCTTC. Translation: CASTSFRGYGYTF.

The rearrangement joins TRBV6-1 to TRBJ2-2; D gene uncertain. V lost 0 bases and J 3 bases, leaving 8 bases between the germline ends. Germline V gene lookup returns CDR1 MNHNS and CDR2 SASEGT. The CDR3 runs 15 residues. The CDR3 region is CASSEARLYTGELFF. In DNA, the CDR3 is TGTGCCAGCAGTGAAGCGAGACTTTACACCGGGGAGCTGTTTTTT.

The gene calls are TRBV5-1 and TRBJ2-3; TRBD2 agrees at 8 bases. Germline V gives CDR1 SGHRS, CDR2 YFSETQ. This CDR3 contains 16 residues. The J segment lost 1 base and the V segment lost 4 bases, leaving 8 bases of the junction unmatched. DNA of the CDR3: TGCGCCAGCAGCCCGACTTTGCGGGGGGGCACAGATACGCAGTATTTT. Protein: CASSPTLRGGTDTQYF.

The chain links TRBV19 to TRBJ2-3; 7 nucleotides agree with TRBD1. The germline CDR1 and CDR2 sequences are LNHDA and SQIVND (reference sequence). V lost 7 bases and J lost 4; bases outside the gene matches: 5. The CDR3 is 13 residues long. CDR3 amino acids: CASTHRGADTQYF. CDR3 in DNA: TGTGCCAGTACCCACAGGGGTGCAGATACGCAGTATTTT.